The 9 T cell receptor beta chains below come from one sample, sequenced in a study of cytomegalovirus exposure and HLA in healthy donors. PCR was performed using 60 Vbeta and 13 Jbeta primers. The assay was immunoSEQ multiplex PCR, and TCRdb's table has in-frame clones only and misses some. The data hold 100,000 or so clones, with around 80% observed a single time. The sample was PBMCs. These receptors all come from a male donor in good health and CMV-seronegative.

In this sample, this clone turned up a few times. The rearrangement joins TRBV7-3 to TRBJ1-3; D unclear. Germline V CDR1 and CDR2: SGHTA, FQGTGA. V lost 5 bases, J lost 0 bases, and 11 bases lay in between. This CDR3 contains 15 residues. The CDR3 is CASSPGVLSGNTIYF. CDR3 nucleotides: TGTGCCAGCAGCCCCGGGGTGCTCTCTGGAAACACCATATATTTT.

The chain is built from TRBV30 and TRBJ1-2; D might be TRBD1 (5 bases). With 2 bases removed from V and 5 bases from J, the gap between germline ends came to 18 bases. Germline-derived CDR1 and CDR2 are GTSNPN and SVGIG (reference sequence). This CDR3 contains 15 residues. CDR3 in amino acids: CAWSREWGRGYGYTF. The CDR3 nucleotides read TGTGCCTGGAGTAGGGAATGGGGACGGGGGTATGGCTACACCTTC.

The chain links TRBV11-1 to TRBJ2-7, with 8 bases lining up with TRBD1. The CDR3 spans 16 residues. Trimming cost V 6 bases and J 1 base; bases outside gene matches: 11. Germline CDR1 and CDR2: SGHAT and FQDESV (reference sequence). The CDR3 is CASSRGQGIGSYEQYF. CDR3 nucleotides: TGTGCCAGCAGTCGAGGACAGGGTATTGGGTCCTACGAGCAGTACTTC. The variable domain in full, completed from reference TRBV11-1 and TRBJ2-7, reads EAEVAQSPRYKITEKSQAVAFWCDPISGHATLYWYRQILGQGPELLVQFQDESVVDDSQLPKDRFSAERLKGVDSTLKIQPAELGDSAMYLCASSRGQGIGSYEQYFGPGTRLTVT.

This sequence joins TRBV7-3 and TRBJ2-2, with TRBD2 identical over 10 bases. The ends lost 5 bases at V and 8 bases at J; junction bases unmatched: 2. Germline assignment: CDR1 SGHTA and CDR2 FQGTGA. CDR3 length: 13 amino acids. DNA for the CDR3: TGTGCCAGCAGCCGGACTAGCGGTGGGGAGCTGTTTTTT. This sequence encodes CASSRTSGGELFF. Supplemented by reference TRBV7-3 and TRBJ2-2, the full variable domain reads GAGVSQTPSNKVTEKGKYVELRCDPISGHTALYWYRQSLGQGPEFLIYFQGTGAADDSGLPNDRFFAVRPEGSVSTLKIQRTERGDSAVYLCASSRTSGGELFFGEGSRLTVL.

The table lists this clone with a count of one. The chain uses TRBV21-1 and TRBJ1-1. TRBV21-1 constitutes a pseudogene. The CDR3 spans 14 residues. The CDR3 bases are TGTGCCAGCAGCAACGGGATATGGGAGACTGAAGCTTTCTTT. Translating it yields CASSNGIWETEAFF.

In its sample, this clone was seen a few times. The chain links TRBV6-1 to TRBJ2-7; 11 bases agree with TRBD1. The CDR3 length is 15 residues. Trimming took 6 bases from V and 3 from J; bases not matched to a gene: 7. Germline CDR1 is MNHNS and CDR2 is SASEGT. This CDR3 is CASRHSGTGGYEQYF. The CDR3 region has the DNA TGTGCCAGCAGGCATTCCGGGACAGGGGGCTACGAGCAGTACTTC.

This clone showed up just once. CDR3 region: CASSLVAGGERGYGNEQFF. The CDR3, as DNA: TGTGCCAGCAGCTTAGTGGCGGGGGGGGAAAGGGGGTACGGGAATGAGCAGTTCTTC. The chain has TRBV7-9 and TRBJ2-1, with TRBD2 matching over 9 bases. The CDR3 length is 19 residues. The V gene's germline CDR1 is SEHNR and CDR2 FQNEAQ (reference sequence). The ends lost 1 base at V and 7 bases at J; junction bases unmatched: 17.

V is TRBV18 and J is TRBJ2-1; 11 nucleotides agree with TRBD1. V trimming: 5 bases; J trimming: 8 bases; junction bases outside the gene matches: 5. Germline CDR1 and CDR2: KGHSH and LQKENI. The CDR3 sequence is 14 residues long. The CDR3 sequence is CASSAGTGGDEQFF. CDR3 nucleotide sequence: TGTGCCAGCTCAGCAGGGACAGGGGGAGATGAGCAGTTCTTC.

The CDR3 protein is CASSRGLAGNTGELFF. The CDR3 coding sequence is TGTGCCAGCAGCCGTGGACTAGCGGGTAACACCGGGGAGCTGTTTTTT. V gene TRBV7-6 combines with J gene TRBJ2-2; 11 nucleotides agree with TRBD2. Per the germline V gene, CDR1 is SGHVS and CDR2 is FNYEAQ. Unmatched junction bases numbered 4, after V lost 5 bases and J lost 2 bases. This CDR3 spans 16 amino acids.